The 5 T cell receptor beta chains in this list originate from one sample, sequenced in a study of cytomegalovirus exposure and HLA in healthy donors. The PCR used 60 Vbeta and 13 Jbeta primers. This table comes from immunoSEQ multiplex PCR, and its TCRdb copy is limited to in-frame clones, with some not included. The table shows roughly 200,000 clones, with approximately 80% occurring only once. The sequencing sample was made of PBMCs. These TCRs come from a man between 50 and 59 years old in good health and CMV-seronegative.

The chain links TRBV7-8 to TRBJ2-7, with a weak D call TRBD1 (6 bases). Germline V CDR1 and CDR2: SGHVS, FQNEAQ. V lost 3 bases to trimming and J lost 7 bases, with 16 bases between them. The CDR3 contains 14 residues. CDR3 sequence reads: CASSLGGSQGEQYF. DNA of the CDR3: TGTGCCAGCAGCTTGGGTGGGTCCCAGGGGGAGCAGTACTTC.

This chain joins TRBV4-2 and TRBJ1-2; 8 nucleotides align to TRBD1. Per germline, CDR1 LGHNA and CDR2 YNFKEQ. V dropped 0 bases and J dropped 8; count of bases not matched to a gene: 17. There are 18 residues in the CDR3. The CDR3 nucleotides read TGTGCCAGCAGCCAAGAGCCGACTTCTCCGCAGGGGGCGGTCGGCTACACCTTC. Translated: CASSQEPTSPQGAVGYTF.

The chain combines TRBV21-1 with TRBJ2-7; TRBD2, the table's D call, was not compared with the DNA. TRBV21-1 corresponds to a pseudogene. The CDR3 covers 16 residues. The CDR3 region is CASSKERSGRKGEQYF. The CDR3 bases are TGTGCCAGCAGCAAAGAACGGAGCGGGAGGAAAGGAGAGCAGTACTTC.

V gene TRBV9 combines with J gene TRBJ2-1; 10 positions match TRBD1. CDR1 is SGDLS and CDR2 is YYNGEE in the germline V gene. The CDR3 spans 16 residues. With 0 bases clipped from V and 5 bases from J, the junction kept 5 bases outside the gene matches. In DNA form, the CDR3 reads TGTGCCAGCAGCGTAGAATTAGGGACAGGGGACAATGAGCAGTTCTTC. It translates to CASSVELGTGDNEQFF.

The chain carries TRBV27 and TRBJ1-5, with D unresolved. The V end lost 1 base, the J end lost 0 bases, and 19 bases lay between the germline ends. Germline values: CDR1 MNHEY, CDR2 SMNVEV (reference sequence). The CDR3 is 19 residues long. CDR3 sequence reads: CASSLLGAPPWGSNQPQHF. The CDR3, as DNA: TGTGCCAGCAGTTTATTGGGAGCCCCCCCGTGGGGTAGCAATCAGCCCCAGCATTTT.